This T cell receptor beta chain was identified in a study of graft-versus-host responses after intestinal transplantation. Study as a whole: Every one of the recipients received anti-thymocyte globulin induction and afterwards took tacrolimus and steroids for about 3 years.

The ends were cut back, 5 bases at V and 0 bases at J, with 8 bases in the middle. The CDR3 consists of 13 residues. Looked up from germline, CDR1 is MNHEY and CDR2 is SMNVEV (reference sequence). The protocol was immunoSEQ multiplex PCR, while the TCRdb copy is restricted to in-frame clones and leaves out a portion. Altogether 12,000 to 15,000 clones are present, around a third being singletons, with the ten largest covering 5.7%. Researchers placed some 200,000 CFSE-labeled responder cells in culture with some 200,000 irradiated, violet-dye-labeled stimulator cells. The sample was alloreactive CD4+ T cells from a mixed lymphocyte reaction culture, taken before intestinal transplant. Subset indicated: CFSE-low proliferating T cells sorted from roughly six-day pre-transplant mixed lymphocyte reaction (GvH or HvG direction). The TCR originated in a human patient who received an intestinal transplant. The chain recombines TRBV27 with TRBJ2-7; maybe TRBD1 (6 bases). The CDR3 coding sequence is TGTGCCAGCAGTCTCAGGGGCTCCTACGAGCAGTACTTC. Translating it yields CASSLRGSYEQYF.